Reported below is one TCR beta chain. Its antigen remains undetermined. Base qualities are missing; no much larger clone stands one base away. The data derive from a study of response to subunit inactivated influenza vaccine (dated by TCRdb to between 2018 and 2020). Regarding the research as a whole: To follow how T cells responded to a trivalent subunit inactivated influenza vaccine, the researchers relied on deep quantitative profiling of the T cell receptor repertoire.

Study-wide findings and limitations: It was suggested by the authors that each seasonal influenza vaccination may recruit only a limited number of new T cells.

The time point label for this specimen denotes: 45 days after influenza vaccine administration. For CDR1 and CDR2, the germline V gene (reference sequence) lists SEHNR and FQNEAQ. Here V drops 8 bases and J drops 7 bases, and the junction holds 6 bases not matched to any gene. Taken from cysteine to phenylalanine, the CDR3 has 13 residues. Just the 39-base CDR3 DNA is kept, in frame starting at base 1. Library generation was performed with RT-PCR. TCRdb shows the sequencer as Illumina HiSeq 2500. The raw public reads went through TCRdb reprocessing: fastp at Q25, MiXCR clone calling, in-frame beta chains kept. Entries are consolidated by CDR3 protein sequence, retaining the most common genes and DNA. The sample table holds about 530,000 distinct CDR3 sequences, of which approximately 13% were seen once. Together, the top ten hold 10% to 15% of the sample.

This sample comprised PBMCs from blood, obtained about 6 weeks after vaccination. This TCR was sampled from a man aged 45-60 years who received an inactivated influenza vaccine. Donor details come from another sample of the same person, matched by shared clones. In this chain, TRBV7-9 is recombined with TRBJ2-1, and 9 junctional nucleotides match TRBD1. CDR3 sequence: CASPGQGRNEQFF. The DNA is TGTGCCAGCCCGGGACAGGGTCGGAATGAGCAGTTCTTC. When the CDR3 is completed using the reference TRBV7-9 and TRBJ2-1 genes on either side, the full variable domain is DTGVSQNPRHKITKRGQNVTFRCDPISEHNRLYWYRQTLGQGPEFLTYFQNEAQLEKSRLLSDRFSAERPKGSFSTLEIQRTEQGDSAMYLCASPGQGRNEQFFGPGTRLTVL.